This T cell receptor (beta chain) was documented in a study of T cells after yellow fever vaccination. The study's findings and limits: On re-exposure, the response was weaker but peaked faster, at day 5 versus 15. In post-booster samples, most primary-vaccination clones reappeared (approximately 97% CD4, roughly 89% CD8).

On this clonotype: Its cognate antigen is unknown.

TCRdb re-derived calls from the 5' RACE reads in MiXCR, one entry per CDR3 protein. The table shows some 300,000 distinct CDR3 sequences, with 8.5% to 10% occurring only once. Looked up from germline, CDR1 is MGHDK and CDR2 is SYGVNS. Trimming removed 1 base at V and 7 bases at J, with 12 bases between. The CDR3 covers 14 residues. The sequences come from CD4+ T cells sorted from PBMCs, collected 5 days after the yellow fever booster vaccination. The chain is built from TRBV25-1 and TRBJ2-3; maybe TRBD1 (5 bases). The TCR was taken from a man younger than 30 who received the YFV17D yellow fever vaccine. The CDR3 reads CASSELGVMNTQYF. CDR3 DNA: TGTGCCAGCAGTGAATTAGGGGTTATGAATACGCAGTATTTT.